The rows below give T cell receptor beta chains drawn from one sample of a study of T-cell memory formation after mild COVID-19. TCRdb re-called the 5' RACE reads with MiXCR, one entry per CDR3 protein. The sample consists of 150,000 or so distinct CDR3 sequences, less than 40% of them appearing once. Sequenced sample: PBMCs or a T cell subset sorted from them (not recorded which). All receptors derive from an adult woman who had mild COVID-19 (a few samples of this study predate the infection). Cell type and time point are not known. The CDR3 runs from the conserved cysteine through the conserved F or W. Fields, in order: V gene, clone size, D gene, J gene, CDR3 length, CDR3 DNA, CDR3 protein. The D gene is left open where the match is weak. A row's size may be missing; if present it is once, few, many or a size class.

TRBV4-2	many	TRBD2	TRBJ2-2	17	TGTGCCAGCAGCCCTGCTACTAGCGGGAGAGGTGGCGGGGAGCTGTTTTTT	CASSPATSGRGGGELFF
TRBV7-8	.	TRBD2	TRBJ2-5	15	TGTGCCAGCAGACCCATAGCGGGGAGGGGAGAGACCCAGTACTTC	CASRPIAGRGETQYF
TRBV11-2	few	.	TRBJ1-1	14	TGTGCCAGCAGCTTCAGGGACTTGAACACTGAAGCTTTCTTT	CASSFRDLNTEAFF
TRBV12-3/TRBV12-4	.	.	TRBJ1-1	13	TGTGCCAGCAGTTTAGGACACCCCTGGGAAGCTTTCTTT	CASSLGHPWEAFF
TRBV4-3	.	.	TRBJ2-6	17	TGCGCCAGCAGCCAAGATCGCCACGGCTCTGGGGCCAACGTCCTGACTTTC	CASSQDRHGSGANVLTF
TRBV4-1	few	TRBD2	TRBJ2-7	16	TGCGCCAGCAGCCAAGCTTTAGCGGGGGGGCATTACGAGCAGTACTTC	CASSQALAGGHYEQYF
TRBV5-1	.	.	TRBJ2-7	15	TGCGCCAGCAGCTTGGCGGCTAGCGCTTCCTACGAGCAGTACTTC	CASSLAASASYEQYF
TRBV7-3	few	.	TRBJ2-2	14	TGTGCCAGCAGCAACCCAGGGAACACCGGGGAGCTGTTTTTT	CASSNPGNTGELFF
TRBV9	few	.	TRBJ2-5	16	TGTGCCAGCAGCGTAGGTTTCAAGGTAAACCAAGAGACCCAGTACTTC	CASSVGFKVNQETQYF
TRBV7-2	few	TRBD2	TRBJ2-5	16	TGTGCCAGCAGCTGGACTAGCGGGGGCCTCAGGGAGACCCAGTACTTC	CASSWTSGGLRETQYF
TRBV20-1	.	.	TRBJ1-2	17	TGCAGTGCCCACTTGCAAAAGACGGGACACGAGCGATATGGCTACACCTTC	CSAHLQKTGHERYGYTF
TRBV29-1	few	TRBD2	TRBJ2-3	15	TGCAGCGTTGTATTAGCGGGAGGCCCGACAGATACGCAGTATTTT	CSVVLAGGPTDTQYF
TRBV3-1	few	.	TRBJ1-2	13	TGTGCCAGCAGCCAAGCAGGGGACTATGGCTACACCTTC	CASSQAGDYGYTF
TRBV7-4	.	TRBD1	TRBJ2-3	16	TGTGCCAGCAGCAGCCGTCAGGGGGCGGTCACAGATACGCAGTATTTT	CASSSRQGAVTDTQYF
TRBV5-1	.	.	TRBJ1-1	14	TGCGCCAGCAGCCCTTGGACACTCGGCACTGAAGCTTTCTTT	CASSPWTLGTEAFF
TRBV27	.	.	TRBJ1-6	14	TGTGCCAGCACCCTCCGGGGGGGAGGGTCACCCCTCCACTTT	CASTLRGGGSPLHF
TRBV21-1	.	.	TRBJ2-1	15	TGTGCCAGCAGCAAATCATTAGCGGAGTACAATGAGCAGTTCTTC	CASSKSLAEYNEQFF
TRBV12-3/TRBV12-4	.	TRBD1	TRBJ1-4	15	TGTGCCAGCAGCCGGACAGGGGGCTTGTATGAAAAACTGTTTTTT	CASSRTGGLYEKLFF
TRBV7-9	.	.	TRBJ1-2	15	TGTGCCAGCAGCTCCACTCAACAGGCCTACTATGGCTACACCTTC	CASSSTQQAYYGYTF
TRBV14	few	TRBD2	TRBJ2-1	16	TGTGCCAGCAGCCAAGGGGGGGGGATCTCCTACAATGAGCAGTTCTTC	CASSQGGGISYNEQFF
TRBV5-6	few	TRBD1	TRBJ2-1	15	TGTGCCAGCAGCTGGGGGACAGGCTCCTACAATGAGCAGTTCTTC	CASSWGTGSYNEQFF
TRBV7-2	.	TRBD1	TRBJ1-2	17	TGTGCCAGCAGCTTGGGGGACAGGGGCCTCGCGACCTATGGCTACACCTTC	CASSLGDRGLATYGYTF
TRBV7-9	.	.	TRBJ2-2	16	TGTGCCAGCAGCTTAGCACCGAACCGAAACCCCGGGGAGCTGTTTTTT	CASSLAPNRNPGELFF
TRBV15	.	.	TRBJ2-3	14	TGTGCCACCAGCAGAGATTACCGCAGGGAGGCGCAGTATTTT	CATSRDYRREAQYF
TRBV7-7	few	.	TRBJ2-5	14	TGTGCCAGCAGCTCCTCCGGGACTTCAGAGACCCAGTACTTC	CASSSSGTSETQYF
TRBV27	few	TRBD1	TRBJ1-5	15	TGTGCCAGCAGTTTAGGGACAGGCAGCAATCAGCCCCAGCATTTT	CASSLGTGSNQPQHF
TRBV6-5	.	.	TRBJ2-6	17	TGTGCCAGCCGCAGACAGCCGGCCCACTCTGGGGCCAACGTCCTGACTTTC	CASRRQPAHSGANVLTF
TRBV5-1	.	.	TRBJ1-1	15	TGCGCCAGCAGCTTGGCCGGGACACTGAACACTGAATCTTTCTTT	CASSLAGTLNTESFF
TRBV2	.	TRBD1	TRBJ2-7	13	TGTGCCAGCAGCGGGACAGAGCGCCACGAGCAGTACTTC	CASSGTERHEQYF
TRBV28	.	.	TRBJ2-2	12	TGTGCCAGCGAAAGGGCTGACGGGGAGCTGTTTTTT	CASERADGELFF
TRBV7-8	.	.	TRBJ1-3	18	TGTGCCAGCAGCTTATTTGGTCCAGACAGCTACTCTGGAAACACCATATATTTT	CASSLFGPDSYSGNTIYF
TRBV7-9	many	.	TRBJ1-2	14	TGTGCCAGCAGCTCTTGGACAGACCTCTATGGCTACACCTTC	CASSSWTDLYGYTF
TRBV19	.	TRBD1	TRBJ2-1	15	TGTGCCAGTAGTTTACTGGACAGGGTAGGCAATGAGCAGTTCTTC	CASSLLDRVGNEQFF
TRBV18	.	TRBD1	TRBJ2-7	15	TGTGCCAGCTCACCAAGGGACAGTCCCGGGGTCGAGCAGTACTTC	CASSPRDSPGVEQYF
TRBV20-1	once	.	TRBJ2-3	11	TGCAGTGCTAGCCGCACAGATACGCAGTATTTT	CSASRTDTQYF
TRBV12-3/TRBV12-4	.	TRBD2	TRBJ2-1	15	TGTGCCAGCAGTTTTGGCTTCGGGGAGGGGCATGAGCAGTTCTTC	CASSFGFGEGHEQFF
TRBV5-1	few	.	TRBJ2-3	14	TGCGCCAGCAGCTTGGTTGACAACACAGATACGCAGTATTTT	CASSLVDNTDTQYF
TRBV29-1	.	.	TRBJ1-1	12	TGCAGCGCAACCACAGGCGCCACTGAAGCTTTCTTT	CSATTGATEAFF
TRBV7-2	few	.	TRBJ1-1	11	TGTGCCAGCAGCTTAGTCCGACAAGCTTTCTTT	CASSLVRQAFF
TRBV4-3	.	TRBD2	TRBJ2-3	18	TGCGCCAGCAGCCAAGATCGGGCTAGCGGGAGTAGCACAGATACGCAGTATTTT	CASSQDRASGSSTDTQYF
TRBV7-9	.	.	TRBJ2-3	14	TGTGCCAGCAGCTCCGCGCCGGACACAGATACGCAGTATTTT	CASSSAPDTDTQYF
TRBV29-1	.	.	TRBJ1-5	13	TGCAGCGTTGGAGGGGGTAGCAATCAGCCCCAGCATTTT	CSVGGGSNQPQHF
TRBV28	.	.	TRBJ2-7	11	TGTGCCAGCAGTCTCCCGACAGGGCAGTACTTC	CASSLPTGQYF
TRBV5-1	few	.	TRBJ2-1	12	TGCGCCAGCAGCTTTGTTTGGCCCGTCGTGTTCTTC	CASSFVWPVVFF